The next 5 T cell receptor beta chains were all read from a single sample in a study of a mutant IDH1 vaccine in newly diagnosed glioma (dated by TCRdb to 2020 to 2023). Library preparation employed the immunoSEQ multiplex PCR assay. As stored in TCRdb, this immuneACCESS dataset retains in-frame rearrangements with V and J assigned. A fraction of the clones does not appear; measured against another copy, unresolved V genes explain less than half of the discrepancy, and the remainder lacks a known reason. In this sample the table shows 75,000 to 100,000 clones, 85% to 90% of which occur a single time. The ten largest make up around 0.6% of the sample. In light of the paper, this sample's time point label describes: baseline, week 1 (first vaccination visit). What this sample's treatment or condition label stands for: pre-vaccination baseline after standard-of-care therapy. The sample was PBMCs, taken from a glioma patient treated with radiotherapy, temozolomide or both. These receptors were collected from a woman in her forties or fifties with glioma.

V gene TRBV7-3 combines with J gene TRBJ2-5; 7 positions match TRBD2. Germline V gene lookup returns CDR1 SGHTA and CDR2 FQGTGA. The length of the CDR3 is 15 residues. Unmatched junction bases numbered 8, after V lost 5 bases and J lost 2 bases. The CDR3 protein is CASSLLGGEQETQYF. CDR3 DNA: TGTGCCAGCAGCCTACTGGGAGGGGAACAAGAGACCCAGTACTTC.

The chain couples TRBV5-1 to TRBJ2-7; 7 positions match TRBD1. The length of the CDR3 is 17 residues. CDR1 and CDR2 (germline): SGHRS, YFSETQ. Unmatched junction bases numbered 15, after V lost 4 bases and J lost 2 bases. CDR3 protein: CASSRGQRPGSPYEQYF. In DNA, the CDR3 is TGCGCCAGCAGCAGGGGACAGCGCCCGGGAAGTCCCTACGAGCAGTACTTC.

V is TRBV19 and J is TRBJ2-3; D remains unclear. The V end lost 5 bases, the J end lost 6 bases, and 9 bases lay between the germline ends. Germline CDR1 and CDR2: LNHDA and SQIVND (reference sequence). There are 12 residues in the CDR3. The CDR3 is CASSARLDTQYF. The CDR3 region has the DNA TGTGCCAGTAGTGCTCGATTGGATACGCAGTATTTT. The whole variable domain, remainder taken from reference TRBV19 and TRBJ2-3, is DGGITQSPKYLFRKEGQNVTLSCEQNLNHDAMYWYRQDPGQGLRLIYYSQIVNDFQKGDIAEGYSVSREKKESFPLTVTSAQKNPTAFYLCASSARLDTQYFGPGTRLTVL.

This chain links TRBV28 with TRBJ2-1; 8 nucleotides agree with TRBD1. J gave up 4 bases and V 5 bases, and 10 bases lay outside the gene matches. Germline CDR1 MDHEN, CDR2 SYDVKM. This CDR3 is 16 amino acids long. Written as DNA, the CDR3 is TGTGCCAGCAGTCCCCTCATGGGACAGGAATACAATGAGCAGTTCTTC. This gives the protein CASSPLMGQEYNEQFF. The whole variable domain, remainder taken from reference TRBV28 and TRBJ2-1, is DVKVTQSSRYLVKRTGEKVFLECVQDMDHENMFWYRQDPGLGLRLIYFSYDVKMKEKGDIPEGYSVSREKKERFSLILESASTNQTSMYLCASSPLMGQEYNEQFFGPGTRLTVL.

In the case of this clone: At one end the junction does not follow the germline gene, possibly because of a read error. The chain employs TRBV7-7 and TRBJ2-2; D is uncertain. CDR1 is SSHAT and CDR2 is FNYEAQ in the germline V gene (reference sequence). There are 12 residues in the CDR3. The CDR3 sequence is CASSPHPGELFF. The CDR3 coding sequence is TGTGCTAGCAGCCCCCATCCCGGGGAGCTGTTTTTT.